This TCR beta chain was profiled in a study of technical replicates of blood from a handful of donors. Clones were read by immunoSEQ multiplex PCR, and TCRdb kept only the in-frame ones, dropping some. Here the sample spans tens of thousands of clones, 75% to 90% being singletons. This clone has a single count. Trimming took 4 bases from V and 3 from J; bases not matched to a gene: 3. The CDR3 is 15 amino acids. The V gene's germline CDR1 is SGHNT and CDR2 YYREEE (reference sequence). The chain combines TRBV5-4 with TRBJ2-1, with 11 positions matching TRBD1. This TCR derives from a human donor in good health. Some clones in this sample may be carry-over from other donors' samples. Sequencing used PBMCs. CDR3: CASSTGTGGYNEQFF. CDR3 coding DNA: TGTGCCAGCAGCACCGGGACAGGGGGCTACAATGAGCAGTTCTTC.